Below, one TCR beta chain is given with its context. Its target is unknown. The sample is drawn from a study of cytomegalovirus exposure and HLA in healthy donors. Study-level points and caveats: The study carried out a later analysis of TCR beta sequences. It associated around 17,000 of them with specific HLA alleles at a false discovery rate of 0.05. When analyzed later, the rates of TCR association showed variation by HLA locus, with DRB1 the most and HLA-C the fewest.

V lost 6 bases and J lost 0; bases outside the gene matches: 10. The germline CDR1 and CDR2 sequences are SNHLY and FYNNEI. The CDR3 consists of 17 residues. Primers for the PCR totalled 60 Vbeta and 13 Jbeta. TCRdb keeps only in-frame clones here, not all; method: immunoSEQ multiplex PCR. This sample's table has over 75,000 clones. The specimen was PBMCs. This TCR came from a girl aged 10-17 years in good health and CMV-seropositive. This chain links TRBV2 with TRBJ1-5; 8 bases align to TRBD1. Here the CDR3 reads CASRGQGLISSNQPQHF. CDR3 sequence (DNA): TGTGCCAGCAGAGGACAGGGTTTGATTTCTAGCAATCAGCCCCAGCATTTT.